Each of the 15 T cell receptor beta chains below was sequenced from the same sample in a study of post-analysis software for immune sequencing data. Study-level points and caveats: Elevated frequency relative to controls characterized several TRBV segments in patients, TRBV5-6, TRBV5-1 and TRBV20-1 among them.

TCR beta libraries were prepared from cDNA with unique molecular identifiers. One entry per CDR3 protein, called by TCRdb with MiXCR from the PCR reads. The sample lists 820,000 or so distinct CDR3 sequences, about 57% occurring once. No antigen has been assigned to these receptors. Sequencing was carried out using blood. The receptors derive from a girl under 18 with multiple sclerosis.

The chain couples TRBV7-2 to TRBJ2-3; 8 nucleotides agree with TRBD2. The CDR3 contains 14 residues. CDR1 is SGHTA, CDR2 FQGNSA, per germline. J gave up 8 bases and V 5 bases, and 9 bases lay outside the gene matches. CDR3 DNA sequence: TGTGCCAGCAGCCTGGGACTAGTGGGTGGTACGCAGTATTTT. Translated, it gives CASSLGLVGGTQYF.

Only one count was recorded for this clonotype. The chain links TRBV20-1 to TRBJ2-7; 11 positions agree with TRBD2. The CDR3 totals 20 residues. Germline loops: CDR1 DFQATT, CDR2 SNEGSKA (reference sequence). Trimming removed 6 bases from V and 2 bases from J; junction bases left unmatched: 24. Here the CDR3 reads CSASTSYPLGVAGGTYEQYF. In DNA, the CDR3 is TGCAGTGCCTCAACCAGCTATCCCCTAGGGGTAGCGGGAGGGACCTACGAGCAGTACTTC.

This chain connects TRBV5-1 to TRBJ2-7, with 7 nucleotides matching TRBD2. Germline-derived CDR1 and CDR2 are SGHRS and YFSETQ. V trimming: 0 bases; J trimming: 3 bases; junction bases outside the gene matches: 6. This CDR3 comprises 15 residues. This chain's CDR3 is CASSLEGTTSYEQYF. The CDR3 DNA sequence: TGCGCCAGCAGCTTGGAGGGGACTACCAGCTACGAGCAGTACTTC.

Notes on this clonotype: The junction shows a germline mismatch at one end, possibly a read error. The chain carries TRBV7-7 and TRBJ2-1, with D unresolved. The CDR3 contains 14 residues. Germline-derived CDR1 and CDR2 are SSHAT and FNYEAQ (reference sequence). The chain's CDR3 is CASSLDGRKNEQFF. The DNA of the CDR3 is TGTGCTAGCAGCTTAGATGGACGGAAGAATGAGCAGTTCTTC.

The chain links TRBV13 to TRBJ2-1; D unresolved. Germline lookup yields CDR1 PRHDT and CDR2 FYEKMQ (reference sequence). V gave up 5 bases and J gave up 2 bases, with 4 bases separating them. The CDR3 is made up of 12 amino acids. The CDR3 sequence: CASSDPYNEQFF. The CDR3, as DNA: TGTGCCAGCAGCGACCCCTACAATGAGCAGTTCTTC. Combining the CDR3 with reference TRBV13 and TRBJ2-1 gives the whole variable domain AAGVIQSPRHLIKEKRETATLKCYPIPRHDTVYWYQQGPGQDPQFLISFYEKMQSDKGSIPDRFSAQQFSDYHSELNMSSLELGDSALYFCASSDPYNEQFFGPGTRLTVL.

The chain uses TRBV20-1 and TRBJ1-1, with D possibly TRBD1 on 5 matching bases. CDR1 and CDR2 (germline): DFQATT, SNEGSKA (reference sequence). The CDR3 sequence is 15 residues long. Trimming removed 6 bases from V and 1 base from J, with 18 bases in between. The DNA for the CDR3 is TGCAGTGCCCCCGCAATGGGGGGTTGGAACACTGAAGCTTTCTTT. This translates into CSAPAMGGWNTEAFF.

CDR3 nucleotides: TGTGCCAGCAGCCCCGCAGGACAGGGCGGCGCTTTCTTT. Translating it yields CASSPAGQGGAFF. This sequence joins TRBV9 and TRBJ1-1; 8 bases are shared with TRBD1. The germline CDR1 and CDR2 sequences are SGDLS and YYNGEE. The CDR3 has 13 residues. The trim removed 4 bases at V and 11 bases at J, leaving 10 bases unmatched.

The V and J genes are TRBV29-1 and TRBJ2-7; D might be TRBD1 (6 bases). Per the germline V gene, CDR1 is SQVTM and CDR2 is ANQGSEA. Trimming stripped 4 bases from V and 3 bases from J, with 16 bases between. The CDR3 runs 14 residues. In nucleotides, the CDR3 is TGCAGCGTTGCGGTTCCGGACAGACTCTACGAGCAGTACTTC. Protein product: CSVAVPDRLYEQYF.

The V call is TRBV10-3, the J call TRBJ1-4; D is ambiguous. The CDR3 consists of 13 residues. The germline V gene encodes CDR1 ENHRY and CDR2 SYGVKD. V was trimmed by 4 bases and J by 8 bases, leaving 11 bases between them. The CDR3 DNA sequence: TGTGCCATCAGTGGGGCAGTTGGGGAAAAACTGTTTTTT. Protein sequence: CAISGAVGEKLFF.

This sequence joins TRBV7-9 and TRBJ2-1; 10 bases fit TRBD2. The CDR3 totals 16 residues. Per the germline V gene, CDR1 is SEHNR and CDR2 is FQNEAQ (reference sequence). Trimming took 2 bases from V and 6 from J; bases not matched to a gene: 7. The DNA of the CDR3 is TGTGCCAGCAGCTTATTCGTTGGACTAGCGGCCAATGAGCAGTTCTTC. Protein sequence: CASSLFVGLAANEQFF.

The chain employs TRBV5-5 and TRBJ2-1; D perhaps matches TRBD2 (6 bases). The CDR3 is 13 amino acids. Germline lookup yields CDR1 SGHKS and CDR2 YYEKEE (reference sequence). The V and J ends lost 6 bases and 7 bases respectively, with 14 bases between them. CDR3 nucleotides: TGTGCCAGCACCACCCCGGGAGCGAATGAGCAGTTCTTC. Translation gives CASTTPGANEQFF.

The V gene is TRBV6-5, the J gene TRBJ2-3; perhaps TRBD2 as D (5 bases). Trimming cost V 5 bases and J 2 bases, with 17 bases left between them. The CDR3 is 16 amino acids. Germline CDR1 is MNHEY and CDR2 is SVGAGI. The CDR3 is CASSPSGSAYTDTQYF. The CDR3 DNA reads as TGTGCCAGCAGTCCATCGGGGTCAGCCTACACAGATACGCAGTATTTT.

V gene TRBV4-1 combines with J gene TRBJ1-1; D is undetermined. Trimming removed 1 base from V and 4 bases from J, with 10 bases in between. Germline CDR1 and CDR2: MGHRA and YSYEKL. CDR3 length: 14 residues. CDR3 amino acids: CASSQGAVGTEAFF. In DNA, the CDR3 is TGCGCCAGCAGCCAAGGTGCAGTCGGCACTGAAGCTTTCTTT.

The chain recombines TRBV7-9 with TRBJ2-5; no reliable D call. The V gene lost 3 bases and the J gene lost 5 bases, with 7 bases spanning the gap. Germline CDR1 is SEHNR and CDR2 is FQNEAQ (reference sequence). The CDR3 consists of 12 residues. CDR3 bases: TGTGCCAGCAGCTTTGGAATGGAGACCCAGTACTTC. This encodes CASSFGMETQYF.

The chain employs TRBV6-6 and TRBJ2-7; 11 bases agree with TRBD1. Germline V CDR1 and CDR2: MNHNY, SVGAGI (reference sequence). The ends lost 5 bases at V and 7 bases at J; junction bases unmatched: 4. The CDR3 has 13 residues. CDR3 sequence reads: CASSGTGGWEQYF. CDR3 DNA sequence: TGTGCCAGCAGTGGGACAGGGGGGTGGGAGCAGTACTTC.